Listed below are T cell receptor beta chains from one sample, sequenced in a study of blood T cell repertoires in COVID-19. The repertoire was sequenced with immunoSEQ multiplex PCR; TCRdb's copy has only in-frame clones and lacks some. The profile shows under 150,000 clones, roughly nine tenths of them singletons. The sequencing sample was made of peripheral blood. All receptors derive from a man aged 55 to 70 with COVID-19, enrolled during active disease. Each CDR3 is given with its conserved first and last residue. Each record gives: D gene, clone size, V gene, J gene, CDR3 protein, CDR3 DNA. D genes are given only for firm matches. Size is omitted from some rows. Given values are once, few, many or a class for expanded clones.

TRBD1,-,TRBV9,TRBJ2-7,CASSVDETGAYEQYF,TGTGCCAGCAGCGTAGACGAGACAGGGGCCTACGAGCAGTACTTC
TRBD1,-,TRBV28,TRBJ2-1,CASTETGGADNEQFF,TGTGCCAGCACAGAGACAGGGGGCGCCGACAATGAGCAGTTCTTC
-,-,TRBV30,TRBJ1-5,CAWTSGGYQPQHF,TGTGCCTGGACCTCCGGGGGGTATCAGCCCCAGCATTTT
-,-,TRBV5-1,TRBJ1-2,CASSLEGRTHYGYTF,TGCGCCAGCAGCTTGGAAGGCAGGACACACTATGGCTACACCTTC
TRBD2,-,TRBV6-5,TRBJ2-7,CAISSGGSYEQYF,TGTGCCATTTCTAGCGGGGGCTCCTACGAGCAGTACTTC
-,-,TRBV4-3,TRBJ1-2,CASSQKGGVVGYTF,TGCGCCAGCAGCCAAAAGGGGGGGGTAGTTGGCTACACCTTC
-,-,TRBV21-1,TRBJ2-1,CASFYIRESSYNEQFF,TGTGCCAGCTTCTATATCCGGGAGTCCTCCTACAATGAGCAGTTCTTC
TRBD1,few,TRBV7-6,TRBJ2-7,CASSFGTANYEQYF,TGTGCCAGCAGCTTTGGGACAGCTAACTACGAGCAGTACTTC
-,-,TRBV14,TRBJ1-1,CASSQDWGRTEAFF,TGTGCCAGCAGCCAAGATTGGGGGCGGACTGAAGCTTTCTTT
-,-,TRBV6-5,TRBJ1-1,CAAAGGSNTEAFF,TGTGCAGCCGCGGGGGGCTCGAACACTGAAGCTTTCTTT
TRBD1,-,TRBV10-2,TRBJ2-2,CASSLSGGRSGELFF,TGCGCCAGCAGTTTGTCAGGGGGCCGATCCGGGGAGCTGTTTTTT
TRBD1,-,TRBV7-6,TRBJ1-2,CASSPWTGGADYGYTF,TGTGCCAGCAGCCCCTGGACAGGGGGCGCTGACTATGGCTACACCTTC
-,-,TRBV7-9,TRBJ1-5,CASSLADSRRGNQPQHF,TGTGCCAGCAGCTTAGCGGACAGCCGAAGGGGCAATCAGCCCCAGCATTTT
TRBD2,once,TRBV7-2,TRBJ2-3,CASSLGEGRADTQYF,TGTGCCAGCAGCTTAGGGGAGGGCCGGGCAGATACGCAGTATTTT
TRBD2,once,TRBV6-5,TRBJ2-3,CASSPGEGSTDTQYF,TGTGCCAGCAGCCCGGGGGAGGGAAGCACAGATACGCAGTATTTT
-,few,TRBV5-6,TRBJ2-7,CASSFLIGGTYEQYF,TGTGCCAGCAGCTTCCTGATAGGGGGTACCTACGAGCAGTACTTC
-,-,TRBV12-3/TRBV12-4,TRBJ1-4,CASSSRRQKLFF,TGTGCCAGCAGTTCTAGACGGCAAAAACTGTTTTTT
-,once,TRBV19,TRBJ2-1,CASSISSGRHNEQFF,TGTGCCAGTAGTATCTCCAGCGGGCGGCACAATGAGCAGTTCTTC
-,-,TRBV7-2,TRBJ1-6,CASSPTDSSPLHF,TGTGCCAGCAGCCCGACAGACAGTTCACCCCTCCACTTT
-,-,TRBV5-1,TRBJ1-4,CASSLQDGAVAEKLFF,TGCGCCAGCAGCTTACAGGATGGGGCAGTTGCTGAAAAACTGTTTTTT
-,-,TRBV4-3,TRBJ2-1,CASSLSQKGQEFF,TGCGCCAGCAGCCTCTCTCAGAAGGGACAAGAGTTCTTC
TRBD2,-,TRBV7-3,TRBJ2-1,CASSSPEGLAGAREQFF,TGTGCCAGCAGCTCGCCCGAAGGTTTAGCGGGAGCGCGGGAGCAGTTCTTC